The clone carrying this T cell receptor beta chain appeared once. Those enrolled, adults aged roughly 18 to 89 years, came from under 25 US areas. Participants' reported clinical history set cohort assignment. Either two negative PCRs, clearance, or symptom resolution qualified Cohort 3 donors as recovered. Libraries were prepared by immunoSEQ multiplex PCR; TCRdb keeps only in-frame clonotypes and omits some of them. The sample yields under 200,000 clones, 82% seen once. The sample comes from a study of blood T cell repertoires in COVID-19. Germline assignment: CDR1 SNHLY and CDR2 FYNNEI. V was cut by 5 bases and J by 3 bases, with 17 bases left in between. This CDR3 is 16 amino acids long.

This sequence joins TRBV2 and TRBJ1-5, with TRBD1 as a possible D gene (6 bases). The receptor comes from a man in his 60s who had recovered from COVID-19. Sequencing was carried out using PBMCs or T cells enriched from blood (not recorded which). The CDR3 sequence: CASSPDRPHLNQPQHF. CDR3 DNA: TGTGCCAGCAGTCCTGACAGGCCCCACCTCAATCAGCCCCAGCATTTT. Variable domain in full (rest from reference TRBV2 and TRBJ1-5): EPEVTQTPSHQVTQMGQEVILRCVPISNHLYFYWYRQILGQKVEFLVSFYNNEISEKSEIFDDQFSVERPDGSNFTLKIRSTKLEDSAMYFCASSPDRPHLNQPQHFGDGTRLSIL.